This TCR beta chain was captured in a study of radiotherapy plus CTLA-4 blockade in lung cancer. About the study: Of all patients, 15% to 20% responded objectively and about 30% showed disease control. Whole-study findings and limits: Blood-borne expansion of tumor-derived TCR clones followed radiotherapy plus ipilimumab.

A few counts support this clone. Its matching antigen is unknown. This table comes from immunoSEQ multiplex PCR, and its TCRdb copy is limited to in-frame clones, with some not included. Here the sample spans more than 25,000 clones, over 75% being singletons. The sequencing used peripheral blood, collected from a patient treated with radiotherapy plus ipilimumab. This receptor was identified in a human donor with non-small cell lung cancer who had stable disease on radiotherapy plus ipilimumab.

The CDR3 DNA reads TGTGCCAGCAGCCTCGGTGACTACGAGCAGTACGTC. This encodes CASSLGDYEQYV. The J gene is TRBJ2-7, the V gene TRBV6-1; D is undetermined. The ends were cut back, 6 bases at V and 3 bases at J, with 9 bases in the middle. This CDR3 is 12 amino acids long. Germline CDR1 and CDR2: MNHNS and SASEGT.